Presented here are 4 T cell receptor beta chains from one specimen sequenced in a study of shared clonotypes between healthy human individuals. Measured with immunoSEQ multiplex PCR; TCRdb has only the in-frame clones, and not every one. The table lists some 1.4 million clones, roughly 95% of them singletons. Sequencing was done on a sample of naive CD4+ T cells sorted from blood. Subset here: CD45RA+ positively selected. These receptors came from a man aged 25 to 40 in good health.

The V call is TRBV27, the J call TRBJ2-5; possible D gene TRBD1, 6 bases. TRBJ2-7 explains the end of the DNA better; the J call may be wrong. Germline V gene data show CDR1 as MNHEY and CDR2 as SMNVEV (reference sequence). The CDR3 has 13 residues. The DNA for the CDR3 is TGTGCCAGCAGTCGGACAGTATTCTACGAGCAGTACTTC. As protein: CASSRTVFYEQYF.

The J gene is TRBJ2-5, the V gene TRBV9; TRBD2 matches 7 bases. V shed 3 bases and J 0 bases; nucleotides not matched to a gene: 2. Germline CDR1 is SGDLS and CDR2 is YYNGEE. The CDR3 totals 14 residues. CDR3 sequence: CASSGAGYQETQYF. Here the CDR3 DNA reads TGTGCCAGCAGCGGAGCGGGGTACCAAGAGACCCAGTACTTC.

V gene TRBV11-3 combines with J gene TRBJ2-7; TRBD1 or TRBD2 may be the D gene (5 bases each). Trimming took off 1 base at V and 2 bases at J, with 9 bases between the two ends. The CDR3 is made up of 14 amino acids. Germline CDR1 SGHNT, CDR2 YENEEA. The chain's CDR3 is CASSLAGPTYEQYF. The DNA for the CDR3 is TGTGCCAGCAGCTTAGCGGGACCCACCTACGAGCAGTACTTC.

The chain is built from TRBV6-1 and TRBJ2-7, with 9 bases lining up with TRBD1. The V and J ends lost 6 bases and 0 bases, in that order; junction bases with no gene match: 3. CDR1 and CDR2 from the germline V gene are MNHNS and SASEGT. CDR3 length: 14 residues. The DNA for the CDR3 is TGTGCCAGCAGGGGACAGGGCACCTCCTACGAGCAGTACTTC. Protein: CASRGQGTSYEQYF.